Below are 19 T cell receptor beta chains sequenced from a single sample in a study of blood T cell repertoires in COVID-19 (dated by TCRdb to the early 2020s). Receptor libraries were prepared by the immunoSEQ multiplex PCR assay. The immuneACCESS repertoire file appears here via TCRdb, limited to in-frame rearrangements. These files lack a portion of the clones; in checked studies, under half of the deficit traces to unresolved V genes, and the cause of the others is not known. The sample data list roughly 300,000 clones, and roughly nine tenths of these were observed just once. The ten top clones hold 12% of the sample. The sample was peripheral blood. The receptors come from a woman in her 30s with COVID-19, enrolled during active disease.

The genes are TRBV27 and TRBJ1-6, with 10 nucleotides matching TRBD1. Trimming removed 5 bases from V and 10 bases from J; junction bases left unmatched: 8. The CDR3 consists of 15 residues. The germline gives CDR1 MNHEY, CDR2 SMNVEV (reference sequence). DNA for the CDR3: TGTGCCAGCAGTCCGCAATGGACAGGGGGATCACCCCTCCACTTT. Residues: CASSPQWTGGSPLHF.

V is TRBV11-2 and J is TRBJ2-5, with a possible D match to TRBD2 (5 bases). The CDR3 covers 14 residues. CDR1 is SGHAT and CDR2 is FQNNGV in the germline V gene. Trimming left V 2 bases short and J 7 bases short, with 14 bases between. The CDR3 protein is CASSLTPSSRTQYF. CDR3 in DNA: TGTGCCAGCAGCTTAACCCCTAGCTCGAGGACCCAGTACTTC.

This chain connects TRBV19 to TRBJ2-2, with 9 bases aligning to TRBD2. With V trimmed by 6 bases and J by 0 bases, 8 bases remained unmatched. The germline gives CDR1 LNHDA, CDR2 SQIVND (reference sequence). This CDR3 has 17 amino acids. CDR3 in amino acids: CASSPTAGGSNTGELFF. The CDR3 bases are TGTGCCAGTAGCCCCACAGCGGGGGGATCGAACACCGGGGAGCTGTTTTTT.

V and J are TRBV19 and TRBJ1-1; TRBD1 matches at 9 bases. Germline V gene lookup returns CDR1 LNHDA and CDR2 SQIVND (reference sequence). The CDR3 covers 16 residues. Trimming cost V 4 bases and J 5 bases; bases outside gene matches: 11. The CDR3 DNA is TGTGCCAGTAGTAGAGGAGACAGGGGGTCCGGGACTGAAGCTTTCTTT. Encoded protein: CASSRGDRGSGTEAFF.

The V and J genes are TRBV6-4 and TRBJ1-3, with 9 bases matching TRBD1. The CDR3 is 16 amino acids. In germline, CDR1 is MRHNA, CDR2 SNTAGT. Unmatched junction bases numbered 7, after V lost 3 bases and J lost 4 bases. The CDR3: CASSESGTGPGNTIYF. CDR3 bases: TGTGCCAGCAGTGAGTCCGGGACAGGGCCCGGAAACACCATATATTTT.

The V and J genes are TRBV29-1 and TRBJ2-1; 7 bases fit TRBD1. The CDR3 covers 14 residues. V lost 7 bases and J lost 1; bases outside the gene matches: 7. Germline CDR1 is SQVTM and CDR2 is ANQGSEA. In DNA, the CDR3 is TGCAGCGCTTATACGGGACAGTCCTACAATGAGCAGTTCTTC. Its translation: CSAYTGQSYNEQFF.

The CDR3 reads CASSLSDYNEQFF. Written as DNA, the CDR3 is TGTGCCAGCAGCTTGAGTGACTACAATGAGCAGTTCTTC. This sequence joins TRBV11-2 and TRBJ2-1; D is undetermined. Between the trimmed V and J ends, which lost 3 bases and 3 bases, there was a span of 6 bases. CDR1 SGHAT and CDR2 FQNNGV come from the germline V gene. This CDR3 comprises 13 residues.

This clone was seen a few times. J is TRBJ2-2 and V is TRBV5-1, with 7 bases lining up with TRBD1. With 4 bases clipped from V and 7 bases from J, the junction kept 13 bases outside the gene matches. The CDR3 totals 16 residues. Germline lookup yields CDR1 SGHRS and CDR2 YFSETQ. In nucleotides, the CDR3 is TGCGCCAGCAGCGCCCGACAGGGCGGCGGAGTCGGGGAGCTGTTTTTT. This codes for CASSARQGGGVGELFF.

The chain recombines TRBV7-9 with TRBJ2-3; 7 nucleotides align to TRBD2. CDR1 SEHNR and CDR2 FQNEAQ come from the germline V gene (reference sequence). The CDR3 consists of 16 residues. J gave up 4 bases and V 2 bases, and 9 bases lay outside the gene matches. As DNA, the CDR3 is TGTGCCAGCAGCTTAATGTGGGGGGGAGAAGCAGATACGCAGTATTTT. Its protein is CASSLMWGGEADTQYF.

The rearrangement joins TRBV19 to TRBJ1-4; 8 positions match TRBD1. V trimming: 10 bases; J trimming: 0 bases; junction bases outside the gene matches: 7. Germline CDR1 and CDR2: LNHDA and SQIVND (reference sequence). This CDR3 comprises 15 residues. CDR3 bases: TGTGCCACCCGACAGGGGCGCGCAACTAATGAAAAACTGTTTTTT. This encodes CATRQGRATNEKLFF.

The V gene is TRBV2, the J gene TRBJ2-7, with D maybe TRBD2 (5 bases). Germline loops: CDR1 SNHLY, CDR2 FYNNEI. The CDR3 sequence is 14 residues long. The V end was cut by 8 bases, the J end by 2 bases, with 16 bases between. CDR3 coding DNA: TGTGCCAGCCGGCGGGCGCGGAGTACCTACGAGCAGTACTTC. This translates into CASRRARSTYEQYF.

This rearrangement joins TRBV13 to TRBJ2-7, with D maybe TRBD1 (5 bases). Per germline, CDR1 PRHDT and CDR2 FYEKMQ (reference sequence). The CDR3 is made up of 13 amino acids. Trimming took 6 bases from V and 5 from J, leaving 14 bases between them. In DNA form, the CDR3 reads TGTGCCAGCAGGCTTCAGGGTTCCCACGAGCAGTACTTC. Protein product: CASRLQGSHEQYF. The complete variable domain, with remaining parts taken from reference TRBV13 and TRBJ2-7, reads AAGVIQSPRHLIKEKRETATLKCYPIPRHDTVYWYQQGPGQDPQFLISFYEKMQSDKGSIPDRFSAQQFSDYHSELNMSSLELGDSALYFCASRLQGSHEQYFGPGTRLTVT.

The sample holds one count of this clone. The rearrangement joins TRBV3-1 (or the pseudogene TRBV3-2) to TRBJ2-3; 7 nucleotides line up with TRBD2. Germline values: CDR1 LGHDT, CDR2 YNNKEL (reference sequence). This CDR3 region has 15 residues. V was clipped by 3 bases and J by 3 bases; unmatched bases: 6. Here the CDR3 reads CASSHRLAVTDTQYF. Here the CDR3 DNA reads TGTGCCAGCAGCCACCGTCTAGCGGTAACAGATACGCAGTATTTT.

The V call is TRBV13, the J call TRBJ1-1, with TRBD1 matching 7 bases. Germline lookup yields CDR1 PRHDT and CDR2 FYEKMQ (reference sequence). V shed 8 bases, J shed 1 base, and the junction held 7 bases outside the gene matches. This CDR3 contains 14 residues. The CDR3: CASWRQGSNTEAFF. The CDR3 DNA sequence: TGTGCCAGCTGGAGACAGGGCTCGAACACTGAAGCTTTCTTT.

The V gene is TRBV18, the J gene TRBJ2-7, with 8 bases aligning to TRBD2. In germline, CDR1 is KGHSH, CDR2 LQKENI. V was pared by 3 bases and J by 4 bases, with 5 bases of the junction left unmatched. The CDR3 totals 14 residues. In DNA, the CDR3 is TGTGCCAGCTCACCCGGGACTAGTCCTTACGAGCAGTACTTC. Encoded protein: CASSPGTSPYEQYF.

The chain employs TRBV3-1 (or the pseudogene TRBV3-2) and TRBJ2-3; 8 positions agree with TRBD2. The CDR3 length is 18 residues. Unmatched junction bases numbered 11, after V lost 0 bases and J lost 3 bases. Germline V gene lookup returns CDR1 LGHDT and CDR2 YNNKEL (reference sequence). The CDR3 nucleotides read TGTGCCAGCAGCCAAGATTTGATAGCGGGGCGCGGGACAGATACGCAGTATTTT. Protein sequence: CASSQDLIAGRGTDTQYF.

J is TRBJ1-1 and V is TRBV7-6; the match to TRBD1 covers 7 bases. This CDR3 has 15 amino acids. Germline V gives CDR1 SGHVS, CDR2 FNYEAQ. J gave up 5 bases and V 2 bases, and 8 bases lay outside the gene matches. For the CDR3, the DNA is TGTGCCAGCAGCTTATCTAAGGGGGCTCGAACTGAAGCTTTCTTT. Protein product: CASSLSKGARTEAFF.

The chain is built from TRBV6-5 and TRBJ2-5; 8 nucleotides line up with TRBD2. The junction had 6 bases not matched to a gene; V was cut back by 6 bases and J by 6 bases. Germline V CDR1 and CDR2: MNHEY, SVGAGI. CDR3 size: 13 residues. The CDR3 loop is CASRLTSVKTQYF. As DNA, the CDR3 is TGTGCCAGCAGGCTGACTAGCGTCAAGACCCAGTACTTC.

The chain recombines TRBV3-1 (or the pseudogene TRBV3-2) with TRBJ2-3; D is perhaps TRBD2 (5 bases). In germline, CDR1 is LGHDT, CDR2 YNNKEL (reference sequence). Trimming took 7 bases from V and 1 from J, leaving 18 bases between them. CDR3 length: 16 amino acids. In nucleotides, the CDR3 is TGTGCCAGCACCCACCTAGGGAGTGCACGCACAGATACGCAGTATTTT. Amino acids: CASTHLGSARTDTQYF.